The TCR beta chain under discussion was sequenced for a study of metastatic and nonmetastatic thyroid tumors. Study summary: Repertoire comparison spanned blood and tumor or nodule tissue of malignant and benign thyroid patients. General study results and limits: The study reportedly found significantly higher TCR beta diversity in malignant thyroid tumors than benign nodules, in blood and tumor.

This clone was seen many times. Its antigen is still unknown. V lost 4 bases, J lost 8 bases, and 17 bases lay in between. This CDR3 contains 14 residues. CDR1 SGHDN and CDR2 FVKESK come from the germline V gene. TCRdb re-called the PCR reads with MiXCR. The sample includes 100,000 or so clones, 15% of them seen just once. Thyroid surgery was preceded by no treatment in any patient. The chain carries TRBV14 and TRBJ1-2; D possibly corresponds to TRBD1 (5 bases). Source material: blood. This sequence was found in a female donor with papillary thyroid cancer or a benign thyroid nodule (not recorded which). Some clones in this sample may be carry-over from other donors' samples. In DNA form, the CDR3 reads TGTGCCAGCAGCCGGACCGCTGAGGGACTCGGCTACACCTTC. This encodes CASSRTAEGLGYTF.